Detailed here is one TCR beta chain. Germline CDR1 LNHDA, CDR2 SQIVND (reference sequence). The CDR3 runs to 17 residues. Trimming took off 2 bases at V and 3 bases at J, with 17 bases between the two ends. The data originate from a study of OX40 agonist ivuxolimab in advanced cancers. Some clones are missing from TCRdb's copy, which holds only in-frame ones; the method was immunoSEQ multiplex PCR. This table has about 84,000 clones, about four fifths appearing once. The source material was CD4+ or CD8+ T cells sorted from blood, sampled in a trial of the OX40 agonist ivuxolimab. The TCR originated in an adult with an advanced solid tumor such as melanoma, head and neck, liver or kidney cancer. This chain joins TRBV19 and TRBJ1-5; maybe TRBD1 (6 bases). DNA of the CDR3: TGTGCCAGTAGTATATTGCAGGGGCGGGGACCCAATCAGCCCCAGCATTTT. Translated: CASSILQGRGPNQPQHF.